This T cell receptor (beta chain) appears in the sequencing data of a study of cytomegalovirus exposure and HLA in healthy donors (dated by TCRdb to the late 2010s). Regarding the research as a whole: An earlier analysis of about 560 of the donors reported under 300 Gb of sequence data and 117 million unique TCR beta sequences obtained from about 170 million T cells. An early release covering 550 to 700 HLA-typed donors comprised about 300 gigabases of sequencing data and around 86 million unique TCR sequences. The genetic ancestry cluster associated with self-reported Caucasian donors included around four fifths of the 398 genotyped donors. The study aimed to test whether signatures of past pathogen exposure could be identified by cataloging public T cell receptors. Using immunosequencing, the study profiled T cell repertoires from around 670 subjects and related those repertoires to cytomegalovirus serostatus. Besides the first cohort of 666 subjects, a separate validation cohort made up of over 100 different subjects was used. High-throughput TCR immunosequencing, statistical association of individual TCRs with disease status, and machine learning were combined to predict cytomegalovirus infection status. In a later analysis, previously published TCR beta repertoires from 550 to 700 donors were re-analyzed and high-resolution HLA genotyping was added so that TCR occurrence patterns could be studied. Rather than using new phenotypic data, the later analysis identified candidate immune exposures from TCR beta sequences and from how often those sequences occurred across donors. In an earlier analysis of over 550 of the donors, high-throughput TCR beta sequencing was used to judge whether each TCR beta V gene segment behaved as functional or pseudogenic. Alongside the repertoire data, information on donor age, sex, ethnicity and CMV serostatus was compiled. In a later genetic analysis, genome-wide SNP genotypes for about 65% of the roughly 700 donors were used, and that subset was treated as a discovery cohort. Every discovery cohort repertoire had been produced on one sequencing platform. Both class I and class II loci were covered by HLA typing, at four-digit resolution. The number of donors typed differed by locus, with 629-630 for A, B, C, DRB1 and DQB1, around 500 for DQA1, 600 to 610 for DPA1, and some 470 for DPB1. About five DR-DQ haplotypes were treated as single units for association and clustering because of strong linkage in the cohort. Among 350 to 400 genotyped donors of the cohort, an average of 235,054 unique TCR beta nucleotide sequences were sequenced per donor, about a sixth of them non-productive.

Concerning this clone itself: Its antigen remains unidentified. Nothing much larger sits one base from this clone, and base qualities are not available.

The study at large found these results: The 87-base-pair reads could not distinguish some IMGT-functional V segments, including TRBV6-2 and TRBV6-3, so those segments were excluded. An earlier analysis of 587 of the donors showed that most TCR beta V segments appeared in productive rearrangements either about 87% or about 30% of the time, which broadly matched IMGT annotations. When HLA alleles, especially DR and DQ, strongly co-occurred, TCR associations were difficult to assign to individual alleles. In a later genetic analysis, a missense DCLRE1C variant was associated with V-gene and J-gene trimming of TCR beta chains, and the association was replicated in an independent cohort. The classifier was reported to diagnose cytomegalovirus status with high specificity and sensitivity in both the original and validation cohorts. Linkage disequilibrium might explain the correlated functional status among segregating V segments, but an unknown experimental factor could not be ruled out. A few of the identified cytomegalovirus-associated TCR beta chains were confirmed in vitro to be specific for cytomegalovirus antigens. A further reported finding was that TCR beta sequences accurately predicted the HLA-A and HLA-B alleles for most subjects in the first cohort. A later analysis found that HLA-associated TCR beta chains were more clonally expanded and had lower generation probabilities than equally common non-associated chains. CMV serostatus was the only immune exposure information available for the cohort. According to a later analysis, most CMV-associated TCR beta chains appeared to be HLA-restricted, and the HLA associations seemed to be driven largely by CMV exposure. In a later analysis, TCR association rates were found to vary across HLA loci, with the most associated TCRs seen for DRB1 alleles and the fewest for HLA-C alleles. While some public TCRs were present in many individuals, most TCR sequences turned up only very rarely across donors. Because HLA typing was missing for some donors at each locus, association tests included only the typed subset. In the study, about 150 TCR beta chains were listed as associated with cytomegalovirus. Because counts were too low, roughly 16 rarely observed V segments, including chromosome 9 orphons, were excluded from the earlier analysis of some 590 of the donors. Roughly uniform sequencing depth across donors was assumed in presence/absence analyses, although this assumption may not hold. In a later analysis, several top co-occurrence clusters were reported to appear linked to parvovirus B19, influenza, CMV and Epstein-Barr virus. A later genetic analysis reported fewer N-insertions in productive TCRs among donors in an Asian-associated ancestry cluster than the roughly 690-donor mean. The cohort was sequenced for TCR beta chains only, and without alpha or paired-chain data the features that could be detected were limited. A cluster of highly shared sequence variants was judged likely to represent a technical artifact of the sequencing pipeline. The authors suggested that the approach could potentially be extended to other disease states and immunological phenotypes. In a later analysis, some 18,000 TCR beta sequences were associated with specific HLA alleles at a false discovery rate of 0.05.

CDR1 and CDR2, per the germline V gene, are SGHRS and YFSETQ. The CDR3 runs 14 residues from the cysteine to the phenylalanine. Just the 42-base CDR3 DNA is kept, in frame starting at base 1. V and J are truncated by 4 bases and 5 bases respectively, leaving an intervening sequence of 13 bases. The cohort consisted of 600 to 700 healthy bone marrow donors. At the time of sampling, every cohort member was nominally healthy, though immune exposures that went unrecorded were likely present. The donor was CMV seropositive and belonged to the group of 250 to 300 seropositive cohort members. Each donor provided a peripheral blood sample, and peripheral blood mononuclear cells were used for TCR beta sequencing. Genomic DNA extraction from the blood cell samples was performed with the Qiagen DNeasy Blood Extraction Kit. Library method: the immunoSEQ multiplex PCR assay. A mixture of 60 forward primers for TCR Vbeta segments and 13 reverse primers for TCR Jbeta segments was used in the multiplex PCR. The CDR3 region of rearranged TCR beta genes was amplified from genomic DNA with a multiplex PCR assay. Amplified TCR beta libraries were sequenced as 87-base-pair reads on the Illumina HiSeq System. The paper's data handling went like this. A later analysis tallied 75 million to 95 million unique TCR beta chains across the 666 repertoires, and about 12 million of those chains were shared by two or more donors. Raw reads were error-corrected and collapsed into unique sequences by a nearest-neighbor algorithm in which closely related sequences were merged to remove PCR and sequencing errors. To assign V, D and J gene segments, CDR3 sequences were aligned to IMGT reference sequences. For a sequence to be retained, at least a six-nucleotide match to both a V gene segment and a J gene segment was required. Rearrangements were classified as productive when the CDR3 lacked stop codons and remained in frame with V and J, and all other rearrangements were classified as non-productive. CDR3 was defined by IMGT convention, running from the second conserved V-encoded cysteine to the conserved J-encoded phenylalanine. In an earlier analysis of roughly 610 of the donors, sequences lacking an unambiguous match to a single V gene segment were excluded. In an earlier analysis of around 590 of the donors, a V segment was called functional when productive rearrangements were above 56.7%, and segregating when the standard deviation between donors exceeded 5%. A statistical classification framework was built to diagnose cytomegalovirus status from the catalog of TCR beta chain sequences. A later analysis assigned V and J genes by comparing TCR nucleotide sequences with IMGT/GENE-DB human TR gene sequences. The TCRdist pipeline was used in a later analysis to assign CDR3 sequences and most-parsimonious VDJ recombination scenarios. In a later analysis, each TCR beta chain was defined by its CDR3 amino acid sequence together with its V-gene family, and reads without a unique V-gene family were excluded. To address suspected cross-contamination and a sequencing artifact, a later analysis removed 592 highly shared, low-generation-probability nucleotide sequences. In a later analysis, a clonal expansion index for each public chain was calculated from normalized within-repertoire ranks of inferred template counts. A later analysis computed generation probabilities with a VDJ recombination model fitted to out-of-frame rearrangements, and checked the results against IGoR. A later analysis scored TCR-TCR, TCR-HLA and TCR-CMV co-occurrence with hypergeometric tests, applying a repertoire-size bias correction to TCR pairs. To estimate false discovery rates, a later analysis permuted the HLA or CMV assignments 20 times. In a later analysis, co-occurring TCRs were grouped with DBSCAN, and TCRdist sequence similarity was added when clustering was performed within HLA-allele-positive subsets. Co-occurrence clustering excluded repertoires with fewer than 30,000 or more than 120,000 public chains, plus five with anomalous nucleotide sharing. The table comes from immuneACCESS by way of TCRdb, which keeps in-frame sequences with V and J called. Part of the clones is missing from these tables; in studies checked, under half for an unresolved V gene and the rest for unknown reasons. Clone size and V and J calls were adopted from that table, with D and trimming inferred from the DNA. For this sample the table gives about 300,000 clones, of which approximately 90% were detected only once. The leading ten clones occupy 4% of the sample.

This clonotype was obtained from a middle-aged man in good health and CMV-seropositive. Sequencing used PBMCs. Recombination joined TRBV5-1 with TRBJ2-1, with TRBD2 perhaps the D gene, on 6 matching bases. The DNA sequence follows: TGCGCCAGCAGCCTGGGGAGGTCGGACAATGAGCAGTTCTTC. The encoded protein is CASSLGRSDNEQFF.